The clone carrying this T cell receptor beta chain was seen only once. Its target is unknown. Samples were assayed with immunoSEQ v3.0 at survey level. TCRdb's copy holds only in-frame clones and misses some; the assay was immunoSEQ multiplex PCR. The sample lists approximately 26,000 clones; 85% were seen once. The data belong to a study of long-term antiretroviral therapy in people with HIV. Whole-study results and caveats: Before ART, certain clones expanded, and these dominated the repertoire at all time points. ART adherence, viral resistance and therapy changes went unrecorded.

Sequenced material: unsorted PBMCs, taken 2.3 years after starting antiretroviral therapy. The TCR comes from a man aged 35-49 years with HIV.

The CDR3 loop is CASSLSYSNQPQHF. CDR3 DNA: TGTGCCAGCAGTTTAAGCTATAGCAATCAGCCCCAGCATTTT. The chain uses TRBV27 and TRBJ1-5; D gene ambiguous. The germline V gene encodes CDR1 MNHEY and CDR2 SMNVEV (reference sequence). V was clipped by 2 bases and J by 0 bases, with 5 bases between them. This CDR3 comprises 14 residues.